This entry lists 15 T cell receptor beta chains sequenced from one sample in a study of Graves' ophthalmopathy and Graves' hyperthyroidism. Amplifying from RNA transcripts, the study obtained TCR beta CDR3 regions. HTBI primers were employed in first-round RT-PCR, then a second-round multiplex PCR followed. A single record per CDR3 protein comes from TCRdb applying MiXCR to the multiplex PCR reads. The data hold some 350,000 distinct CDR3 sequences, with about 18% observed a single time. The sample consisted of peripheral blood. The receptors shown here come from an adult woman with stable Graves' hyperthyroidism.

This clonotype was picked up many times. The rearrangement joins TRBV3-1 to TRBJ2-5, with 8 bases identical to TRBD1. CDR1 and CDR2 (germline): LGHDT, YNNKEL (reference sequence). J gave up 5 bases and V 6 bases, and 8 bases lay outside the gene matches. The CDR3 is 14 residues long. CDR3 coding DNA: TGTGCCAGCAGTGTCAGGGGGCATATGGAGACCCAGTACTTC. Its protein is CASSVRGHMETQYF.

This clonotype showed up many times. V is TRBV5-8 and J is TRBJ1-2, with D hard to call. Trimming cost V 0 bases and J 1 base, with 4 bases left between them. CDR3 length: 13 residues. Germline assignment: CDR1 SGHTS and CDR2 YDEGEE. The CDR3 nucleotides read TGTGCCAGCAGCTTGGAGGTTAACTATGGCTACACCTTC. This gives the protein CASSLEVNYGYTF. Full variable domain (rest looked up from reference TRBV5-8 and TRBJ1-2): EAGVTQSPTHLIKTRGQQATLRCSPISGHTSVYWYQQALGLGLQFLLWYDEGEERNRGNFPPRFSGRQFPNYSSELNVNALELEDSALYLCASSLEVNYGYTFGSGTRLTVV.

Many counts were recorded for this clonotype. This chain links TRBV2 with TRBJ2-5; no firm D call. CDR3 length equals 17 residues. Germline loops: CDR1 SNHLY, CDR2 FYNNEI. The ends were cut back, 1 base at V and 0 bases at J, with 15 bases in the middle. The CDR3 DNA reads as TGTGCCAGCAGTGAAGGGAAGCTAACCATTTACCAAGAGACCCAGTACTTC. It translates to CASSEGKLTIYQETQYF.

This clonotype appeared many times. The chain links TRBV7-2 to TRBJ2-5; D is perhaps TRBD1 (6 bases). This CDR3 region has 16 residues. CDR1 is SGHTA and CDR2 is FQGNSA in the germline V gene. V was pared by 1 base and J by 4 bases, with 16 bases between. For the CDR3, the DNA is TGTGCCAGCAGCTTAGTCGCGGTTCACAGGGTAGAGACCCAGTACTTC. Its translation: CASSLVAVHRVETQYF.

This clonotype occurred many times. The chain couples TRBV28 to TRBJ1-6; 8 bases are a match to TRBD1. The CDR3 extends over 14 amino acids. Looked up from germline, CDR1 is MDHEN and CDR2 is SYDVKM. V trimming: 3 bases; J trimming: 9 bases; junction bases outside the gene matches: 4. This chain's CDR3 is CASSFRDRSSPLHF. Written as DNA, the CDR3 is TGTGCCAGCAGTTTCCGGGACAGGTCTTCACCCCTCCACTTT.

This clonotype was seen ten or more times. V gene TRBV11-2 combines with J gene TRBJ1-1; perhaps TRBD1 as D (5 bases). The germline V and J ends were trimmed by 1 base and 1 base, with 16 bases remaining between them. Germline CDR1 and CDR2: SGHAT and FQNNGV. This CDR3 spans 17 amino acids. The CDR3 is CASSLGHSRGSNTEAFF. The CDR3 DNA sequence: TGTGCCAGCAGCTTAGGTCATTCAAGGGGCTCGAACACTGAAGCTTTCTTT.

This clonotype appeared many times. This chain joins TRBV28 and TRBJ2-7; D gene unclear. The germline gives CDR1 MDHEN, CDR2 SYDVKM. This CDR3 has 14 amino acids. Trimming pared 6 bases from V and 2 bases from J, leaving 14 bases between. Here the CDR3 DNA reads TGTGCCAGCAGACGTAGACCGGACGCCTACGAGCAGTACTTC. It is translated as CASRRRPDAYEQYF.

This clonotype has a count of ten or more. This sequence joins TRBV28 and TRBJ1-3, with a possible D match to TRBD1 (5 bases). V was pared by 6 bases and J by 0 bases, with 12 bases between. CDR1 and CDR2 from the germline V gene are MDHEN and SYDVKM. The CDR3 has 15 amino acids. The CDR3 DNA follows: TGTGCCAGCAGATCAACCGACAGCTCTGGAAACACCATATATTTT. Translation gives CASRSTDSSGNTIYF.

In its sample, this clonotype was seen many times. The chain combines TRBV25-1 with TRBJ1-1, with D possibly TRBD1 on 5 matching bases. CDR3 size: 17 residues. V was cut by 3 bases and J by 4 bases, with 21 bases left in between. Germline V lookup: CDR1 MGHDK, CDR2 SYGVNS. This chain's CDR3 is CASSDHSPGRKSTEAFF. Here the CDR3 DNA reads TGTGCCAGCAGTGACCACAGTCCGGGACGTAAGAGCACTGAAGCTTTCTTT.

This clonotype was seen repeatedly, ten times or more. The chain links TRBV24-1 to TRBJ1-2, with D perhaps TRBD1 (6 bases). This CDR3 spans 15 amino acids. V dropped 2 bases and J dropped 2 bases, with 11 bases sitting between them. Germline V gives CDR1 KGHDR, CDR2 SFDVKD. The DNA of the CDR3 is TGTGCCACCAGTGATTATCAACAGGGCAACTATGGCTACACCTTC. Translated, it gives CATSDYQQGNYGYTF.

The chain is built from TRBV9 and TRBJ1-5, with 7 bases aligning to TRBD1. J gave up 4 bases and V 5 bases, and 9 bases lay outside the gene matches. The germline gives CDR1 SGDLS, CDR2 YYNGEE. The CDR3 has 15 amino acids. CDR3 amino acids: CASRIPGGVNQPQHF. The CDR3 nucleotides read TGTGCCAGCAGGATTCCAGGGGGTGTAAATCAGCCCCAGCATTTT.

The chain is built from TRBV6-1 and TRBJ1-2; no firm D call. V was shortened by 4 bases and J by 2 bases, with 17 bases between the two germline ends. This CDR3 region has 16 residues. Germline CDR1 and CDR2: MNHNS and SASEGT. CDR3 DNA: TGTGCCAGCAGTGTCGGCGGGTTGTCAGCAAACTATGGCTACACCTTC. Its protein is CASSVGGLSANYGYTF.

This clonotype was seen many times. This rearrangement joins TRBV19 to TRBJ2-7; D assignment may be TRBD1 or TRBD2 (5 bases each). Trimming took off 8 bases at V and 0 bases at J, with 20 bases between the two ends. The CDR3 sequence is 16 residues long. CDR1 and CDR2 from the germline V gene are LNHDA and SQIVND (reference sequence). The CDR3 protein is CASSFNGASGSYEQYF. The CDR3 DNA is TGTGCCAGTTCCTTCAACGGGGCTAGTGGCTCCTACGAGCAGTACTTC.

There are many counts of this clonotype. This sequence joins TRBV6-2 or TRBV6-3 and TRBJ1-5, with no clear D. Germline values: CDR1 MNHEY, CDR2 SVGEGT. The V gene lost 3 bases and the J gene lost 1 base, with 10 bases spanning the gap. The CDR3 sequence is 15 residues long. The CDR3 DNA reads as TGTGCCAGCAGTTATCAAGTTGGGAGCAATCAGCCCCAGCATTTT. It specifies CASSYQVGSNQPQHF.

The chain carries TRBV11-2 and TRBJ2-7; D unresolved. The CDR3 loop spans 13 amino acids. The V end was cut by 5 bases, the J end by 5 bases, with 13 bases between. Germline assignment: CDR1 SGHAT and CDR2 FQNNGV. The CDR3 reads CASSPQVLHEQYF. The CDR3 bases are TGTGCCAGCAGCCCACAAGTACTTCACGAGCAGTACTTC.